This T cell receptor (beta chain) was captured by sequencing in a study of CD8+ T cells in alopecia areata. Study-wide background: Treated patients were given oral tofacitinib, which was dosed at 5 to 10 mg twice daily.

Isolated RNA was reverse transcribed into cDNA used as the sequencing template. Profiled with immunoSEQ multiplex PCR; TCRdb holds only in-frame clones, not every one. The data show 95,000 to 100,000 clones, about 58% seen once. General study points: Within the top 100, expanded CD8+ clones significantly decreased with tofacitinib, as did scalp clonality. Scalp sample sequencing also detects resident alphabeta T cells of normal skin.

As to this clone: Its cognate antigen is unknown.

Treatment denoted: oral pan-JAK inhibitor, 5-10 mg twice daily. Germline CDR1 is MNHEY and CDR2 is SVGAGI. The ends lost 5 bases at V and 1 base at J; junction bases unmatched: 3. The CDR3 loop spans 14 amino acids. The sequenced sample was CD8+ T cells sorted from blood, obtained at week 4, from a patient treated with tofacitinib. This chain uses TRBV6-5 with TRBJ1-1, with 8 bases identical to TRBD1. This clonotype was obtained from a human donor with alopecia areata. For the CDR3, the DNA is TGTGCCAGCAGTGCGGGACAGGCGAACACTGAAGCTTTCTTT. It specifies CASSAGQANTEAFF.